A single sample gave rise to the 13 T cell receptor beta chains below, sequenced in a study of blood T cell repertoires in COVID-19. Data came from immunoSEQ multiplex PCR; TCRdb stores just in-frame clones and leaves some out. The data contain fewer than 250,000 clones, 65% to 90% of them singletons. The sample consisted of PBMCs or T cells enriched from blood (not recorded which). These receptors originate from a woman aged 50 to 60 with acute COVID-19.

This chain uses TRBV7-2 with TRBJ1-5, with D uncertain. The CDR3 totals 16 residues. V shed 0 bases and J shed 0 bases, with 9 bases lying between them. The V gene's germline CDR1 is SGHTA and CDR2 FQGNSA. For the CDR3, the DNA is TGTGCCAGCAGCTTAGCGAGGAGTGATAGCAATCAGCCCCAGCATTTT. Protein product: CASSLARSDSNQPQHF.

The V gene is TRBV15, the J gene TRBJ1-2; unclear D gene. Germline CDR1 and CDR2: LNHNV and YYDKDF (reference sequence). Trimming took off 3 bases at V and 8 bases at J, with 25 bases between the two ends. The CDR3 covers 17 residues. Here the CDR3 DNA reads TGTGCCACCAGCAGGCGGCGGGCCTTTCAGACCGTCTTCGGCTACACCTTC. This encodes CATSRRRAFQTVFGYTF.

The rearrangement joins TRBV6-1 to TRBJ2-7; the match to TRBD2 covers 11 bases. In germline, CDR1 is MNHNS, CDR2 SASEGT. With 2 bases clipped from V and 12 bases from J, the junction kept 3 bases outside the gene matches. This CDR3 spans 12 amino acids. In DNA form, the CDR3 reads TGTGCCAGCAGTGAACACCTAGCGGGGGGGTACTTC. Amino acid sequence: CASSEHLAGGYF.

The rearrangement uses TRBV3-1 (or the pseudogene TRBV3-2) and TRBJ1-1; D is uncertain. The germline V gene encodes CDR1 LGHDT and CDR2 YNNKEL (reference sequence). The CDR3 length is 15 residues. V gave up 0 bases and J gave up 4 bases, with 12 bases separating them. The CDR3 reads CASSQEVRGCTEAFF. The CDR3 region has the DNA TGTGCCAGCAGCCAAGAAGTCCGGGGTTGCACTGAAGCTTTCTTT.

V usage is TRBV19 and J usage is TRBJ2-5; 8 bases match TRBD2. V was pared by 6 bases and J by 5 bases, with 5 bases of the junction left unmatched. The CDR3 contains 13 residues. Per the germline V gene, CDR1 is LNHDA and CDR2 is SQIVND (reference sequence). CDR3 residues: CASSGGARETQYF. CDR3 DNA: TGTGCCAGTAGCGGGGGGGCTCGTGAGACCCAGTACTTC.

The rearrangement uses TRBV13 and TRBJ2-1; D might be TRBD2 (5 bases). Trimming removed 4 bases from V and 7 bases from J, with 8 bases in between. This CDR3 has 12 amino acids. Germline V lookup: CDR1 PRHDT, CDR2 FYEKMQ (reference sequence). The CDR3 sequence: CASSSTGNEQFF. Written as DNA, the CDR3 is TGTGCCAGCAGCTCGACGGGGAATGAGCAGTTCTTC. The whole variable domain, filled in from reference TRBV13 and TRBJ2-1, reads AAGVIQSPRHLIKEKRETATLKCYPIPRHDTVYWYQQGPGQDPQFLISFYEKMQSDKGSIPDRFSAQQFSDYHSELNMSSLELGDSALYFCASSSTGNEQFFGPGTRLTVL.

V usage is TRBV30 and J usage is TRBJ1-1, with D possibly matching TRBD1 (5 bases). Trimming cost V 8 bases and J 5 bases, with 12 bases left between them. There are 11 residues in the CDR3. CDR1 and CDR2 from the germline V gene are GTSNPN and SVGIG (reference sequence). The CDR3 DNA follows: TGTGCCAGCAGGGAGGCGACTGAAGCTTTCTTT. This encodes CASREATEAFF.

V and J are TRBV5-1 and TRBJ1-5; 7 bases align to TRBD1. Germline assignment: CDR1 SGHRS and CDR2 YFSETQ. Unmatched junction bases numbered 8, after V lost 4 bases and J lost 4 bases. The CDR3 loop spans 15 amino acids. CDR3 sequence (DNA): TGCGCCAGCAGCGAAAACACAGGGGAGAATCAGCCCCAGCATTTT. Translating it yields CASSENTGENQPQHF.

This clone was seen more than once but under ten times. This chain connects TRBV4-2 to TRBJ2-1; 8 bases are a match to TRBD2. Per germline, CDR1 LGHNA and CDR2 YNFKEQ. J gave up 7 bases and V 4 bases, and 3 bases lay outside the gene matches. The CDR3 has 13 residues. CDR3 nucleotide sequence: TGTGCCAGCAGCCCAGCGGGGGTTAATGAGCAGTTCTTC. Translated: CASSPAGVNEQFF.

The J gene is TRBJ2-3, the V gene TRBV12-3 or TRBV12-4, with unresolved D. The CDR3 runs 13 residues. Trimming pared 6 bases from V and 5 bases from J, leaving 12 bases between. The CDR3 coding sequence is TGTGCCAGCAGCCCCTCCTATAGAGATACGCAGTATTTT. Translated, it gives CASSPSYRDTQYF.

This clone was recorded a few times. The J gene is TRBJ1-3, the V gene TRBV11-3; possibly TRBD1 for D (6 bases). Germline V gives CDR1 SGHNT, CDR2 YENEEA. The CDR3 loop spans 17 amino acids. The germline V and J ends were trimmed by 4 bases and 0 bases, with 16 bases remaining between them. DNA for the CDR3: TGTGCCAGCAGCTCGGGTTCTACAGGGTTCTCTGGAAACACCATATATTTT. This translates into CASSSGSTGFSGNTIYF.

This chain connects TRBV11-2 to TRBJ1-3; weak D call: TRBD1 (6 bases). In germline, CDR1 is SGHAT, CDR2 FQNNGV. There are 13 residues in the CDR3. The V end lost 5 bases, the J end lost 4 bases, and 9 bases lay between the germline ends. CDR3 amino acids: CASSGRGGNTIYF. CDR3 nucleotides: TGTGCCAGCAGCGGCAGGGGCGGAAACACCATATATTTT.

The chain recombines TRBV15 with TRBJ2-2, with a weak D call TRBD2 (5 bases). Trimming shortened V by 3 bases and J by 6 bases, and 11 bases separated the two germline ends. The CDR3 is 14 amino acids. Germline-derived CDR1 and CDR2 are LNHNV and YYDKDF (reference sequence). CDR3 residues: CATSRGAAAGELFF. In DNA, the CDR3 is TGTGCCACCAGCAGGGGAGCAGCAGCCGGGGAGCTGTTTTTT.